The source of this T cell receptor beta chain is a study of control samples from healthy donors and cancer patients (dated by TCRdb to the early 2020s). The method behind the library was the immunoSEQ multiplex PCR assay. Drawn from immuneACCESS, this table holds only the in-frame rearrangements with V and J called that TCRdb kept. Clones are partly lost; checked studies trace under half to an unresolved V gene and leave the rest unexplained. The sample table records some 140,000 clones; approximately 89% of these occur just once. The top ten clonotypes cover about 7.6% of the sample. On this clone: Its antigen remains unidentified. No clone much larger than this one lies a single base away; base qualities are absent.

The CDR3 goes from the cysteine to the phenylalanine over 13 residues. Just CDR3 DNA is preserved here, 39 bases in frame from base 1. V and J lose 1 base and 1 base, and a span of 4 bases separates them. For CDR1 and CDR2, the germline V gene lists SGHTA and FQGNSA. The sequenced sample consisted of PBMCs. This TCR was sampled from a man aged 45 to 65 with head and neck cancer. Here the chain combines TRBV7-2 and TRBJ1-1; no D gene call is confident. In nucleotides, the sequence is TGTGCCAGCAGCTTAGGCGCGAACACTGAAGCTTTCTTT. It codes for CASSLGANTEAFF.